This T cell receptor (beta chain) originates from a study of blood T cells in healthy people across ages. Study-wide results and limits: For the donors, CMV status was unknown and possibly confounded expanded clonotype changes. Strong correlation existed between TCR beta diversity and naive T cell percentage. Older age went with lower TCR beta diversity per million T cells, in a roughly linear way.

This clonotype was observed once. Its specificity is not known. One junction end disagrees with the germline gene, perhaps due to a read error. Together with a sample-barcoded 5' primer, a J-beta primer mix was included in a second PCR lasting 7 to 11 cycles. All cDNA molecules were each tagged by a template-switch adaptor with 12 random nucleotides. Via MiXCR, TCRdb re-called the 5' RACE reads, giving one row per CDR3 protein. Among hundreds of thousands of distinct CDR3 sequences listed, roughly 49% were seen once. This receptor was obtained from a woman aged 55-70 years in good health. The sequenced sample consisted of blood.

The CDR3 nucleotides are TGTGCCACCAGTGAGATAGGCCGGCAGCCCCAGCATTTC. It is translated as CATSEIGRQPQHF. The chain has TRBV24-1 and TRBJ1-5; no firm D call. Germline lookup yields CDR1 KGHDR and CDR2 SFDVKD. This CDR3 is 13 amino acids long.